This T cell receptor (beta chain) came from a study of HIV-infected patients and healthy controls. The germline CDR1 and CDR2 sequences are SGHTA and FQGNSA. This CDR3 is built from 14 residues. V lost 3 bases, J lost 4 bases, and 9 bases lay in between. cDNA was made from approximately 0.55 ug RNA using alpha and beta constant primers. Alpha and beta chain libraries were made separately by chain-specific third strand synthesis with multiplexing indices. MiXCR, applied by TCRdb to the 5' RACE reads, yields one record per CDR3 protein. The sample lists under 6,500 distinct CDR3 sequences, roughly 25% occurring once. All unsorted peripheral T cells were captured because whole blood was used without fractionation. This clonotype rates as medium-sized.

This clonotype originated in an adult with HIV infection. The sample here was blood, taken before antiretroviral therapy. The rearrangement uses TRBV7-2 and TRBJ2-2, with D hard to call. CDR3 sequence (DNA): TGTGCCAGCAGCTTGGTGATTCCCACCGGGGAGCTGTTTTTT. Protein: CASSLVIPTGELFF.